This T cell receptor (beta chain) was sequenced for a study of T cell responses to AZD1222 COVID-19 vaccine. Findings and caveats of the study: There were repertoire samples only from the period after the peak T cell response.

As regards this clone: Its cognate antigen is unknown.

Clones were read by immunoSEQ multiplex PCR, and TCRdb kept only the in-frame ones, dropping some. The data show approximately 140,000 clones, with roughly 90% seen just once and about 1.5% held by the top ten. The germline gives CDR1 KGHSH, CDR2 LQKENI. The V and J ends lost 3 bases and 3 bases respectively, with 11 bases between them. The CDR3 spans 14 residues. The chain joins TRBV18 to TRBJ1-1; D possibly corresponds to TRBD1 (6 bases). This specimen consisted of peripheral blood, obtained on day 0 of AZD1222 vaccination. The receptor was isolated from an adult in good health. This CDR3 reads CASSPGGGHTEAFF. In DNA, the CDR3 is TGTGCCAGCTCACCCGGGGGGGGGCACACTGAAGCTTTCTTT.